Sequencing of this TCR beta chain was carried out in a study of T cells of healthy individuals. This clonotype was seen at least ten times. A single record per CDR3 protein comes from TCRdb applying MiXCR to the 5' RACE reads. Here the sample spans about 82,000 distinct CDR3 sequences, around 5.1% being singletons. The CDR3 totals 12 residues. V was shortened by 6 bases and J by 4 bases, with 10 bases between the two germline ends. This sequence was found in a female donor in good health. The chain uses TRBV12-3 or TRBV12-4 and TRBJ2-7; no reliable D call. The CDR3 DNA follows: TGTGCCAGCAGCCCCAAGGGATACGAGCAGTACTTC. Translated, it gives CASSPKGYEQYF.